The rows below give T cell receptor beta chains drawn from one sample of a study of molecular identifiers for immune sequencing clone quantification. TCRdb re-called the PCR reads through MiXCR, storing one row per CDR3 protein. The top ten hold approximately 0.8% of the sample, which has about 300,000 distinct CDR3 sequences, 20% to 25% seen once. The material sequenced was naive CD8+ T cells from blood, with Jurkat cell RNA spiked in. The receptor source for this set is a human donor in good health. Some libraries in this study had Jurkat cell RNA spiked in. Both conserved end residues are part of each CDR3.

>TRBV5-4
CASSWATEHDEAFF
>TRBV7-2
CASSLTSGTPEQYF
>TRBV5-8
CASSLGTSGIIGELFF
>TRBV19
CASSMGTGTYERYF
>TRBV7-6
CASSLIGTTGEKLFF
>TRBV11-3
CASSSGRDSSYNEQFF
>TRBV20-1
CSARSEVSTNEKLFF
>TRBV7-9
CASSSPTGPQKLFF
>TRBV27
CASSRPGTPAYEQYF
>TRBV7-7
CASSLGGTSLDTQYF
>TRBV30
CAWSVGSSSYNEQFF
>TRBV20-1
CSARDYKYGGPDTQYF
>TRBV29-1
CSVDSGSADTQYF
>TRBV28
CASSLDSTRTYEQYF
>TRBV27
CASSSVGGGASDTQYF
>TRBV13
CASSLGHSYYEQYF
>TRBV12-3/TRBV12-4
CASSRGDPGFF
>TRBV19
CASSTGGADFGFNQPQHF
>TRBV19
CASSWTGAYEQYF
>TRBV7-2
CASSPTDGMNTEAFF
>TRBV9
CASSVETGGRLEQYF
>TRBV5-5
CASSHLPGLAATYEQYF
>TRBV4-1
CASSQVGSLYEQYF
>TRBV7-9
CASSMGQGAYTEAFF
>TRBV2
CATQGRYAGELFF
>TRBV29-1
CSVEEGRAEKLFF